The T cell receptor (beta chain) described here comes from a study of blood T cells in healthy people across ages. A second PCR of 7 to 11 cycles used a sample-barcoded 5' primer and a J-beta primer mix. TCRdb reanalysed the 5' RACE reads using MiXCR and keeps one entry per CDR3 protein. The sample has hundreds of thousands of distinct CDR3 sequences, under 40% seen once. This clonotype was counted between two and nine times. Germline-derived CDR1 and CDR2 are SNHLY and FYNNEI. The CDR3 spans 12 residues. V lost 7 bases and J 6 bases, leaving 11 bases between the germline ends. The genes are TRBV2 and TRBJ2-3; maybe TRBD2 (7 bases). The receptor was derived from a young man in good health. Material: blood. The CDR3, as DNA: TGTGCCAGCAAGGGGGGGGGTGATACGCAGTATTTT. This codes for CASKGGGDTQYF.